The 3 T cell receptor beta chains reported below all come from one sample, sequenced in a study of blood T cell repertoires in COVID-19. This table comes from immunoSEQ multiplex PCR, and its TCRdb copy is limited to in-frame clones, with some not included. Here the sample spans 190,000 or so clones, 90% being singletons. Sequenced sample: peripheral blood. The receptor set was obtained from a man aged 45-65 years with acute or convalescent COVID-19.

The chain joins TRBV6-5 to TRBJ1-5; 7 bases match TRBD1. CDR3 length equals 14 residues. CDR1 and CDR2 (germline): MNHEY, SVGAGI. The junction had 5 bases not matched to a gene; V was cut back by 8 bases and J by 1 base. CDR3 in amino acids: CASGDRESNQPQHF. CDR3 nucleotides: TGTGCCAGCGGGGACAGAGAAAGCAATCAGCCCCAGCATTTT.

V gene TRBV19 combines with J gene TRBJ2-7, with 11 bases lining up with TRBD1. The CDR3 is made up of 14 amino acids. CDR1 and CDR2 (germline): LNHDA, SQIVND (reference sequence). Trimming at V came to 4 bases and at J to 7 bases, leaving 6 bases not matched to a gene. CDR3 protein: CASSTGQGAYEQYV. CDR3 in DNA: TGTGCCAGTAGTACCGGACAGGGGGCGTATGAGCAGTACGTC.

This chain joins TRBV19 and TRBJ2-1; TRBD1 agrees at 7 bases. The CDR3 extends over 15 amino acids. CDR1 and CDR2 from the germline V gene are LNHDA and SQIVND (reference sequence). V lost 0 bases, J lost 2 bases, and 1 base stayed unmatched. CDR3 coding DNA: TGTGCCAGTAGTATAGACAGGGGGACCTACAATGAGCAGTTCTTC. Its translation is CASSIDRGTYNEQFF.